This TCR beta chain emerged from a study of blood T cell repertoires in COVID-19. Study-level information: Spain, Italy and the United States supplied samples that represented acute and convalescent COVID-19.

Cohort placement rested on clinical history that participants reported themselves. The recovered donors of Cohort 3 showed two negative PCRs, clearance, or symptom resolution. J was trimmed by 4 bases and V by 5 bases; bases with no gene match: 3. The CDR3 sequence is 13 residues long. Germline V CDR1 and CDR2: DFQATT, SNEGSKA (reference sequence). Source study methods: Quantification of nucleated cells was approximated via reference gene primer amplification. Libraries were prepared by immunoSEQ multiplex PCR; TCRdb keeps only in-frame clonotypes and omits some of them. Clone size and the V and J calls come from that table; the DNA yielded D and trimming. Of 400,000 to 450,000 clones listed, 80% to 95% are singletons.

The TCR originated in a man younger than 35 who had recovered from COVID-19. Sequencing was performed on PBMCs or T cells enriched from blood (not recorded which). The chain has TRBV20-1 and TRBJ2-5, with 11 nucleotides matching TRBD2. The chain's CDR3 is CSARGLAGETQYF. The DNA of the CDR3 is TGCAGTGCTCGTGGACTAGCGGGAGAGACCCAGTACTTC.